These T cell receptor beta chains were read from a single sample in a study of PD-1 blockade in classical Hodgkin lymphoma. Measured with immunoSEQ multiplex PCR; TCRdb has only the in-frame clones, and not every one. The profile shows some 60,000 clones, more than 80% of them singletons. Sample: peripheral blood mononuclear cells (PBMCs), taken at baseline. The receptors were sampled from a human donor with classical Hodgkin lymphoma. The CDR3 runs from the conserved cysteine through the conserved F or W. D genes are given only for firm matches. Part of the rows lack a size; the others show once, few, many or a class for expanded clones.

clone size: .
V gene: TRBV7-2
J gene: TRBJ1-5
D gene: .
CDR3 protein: CASSLALNQPQHF
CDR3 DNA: TGTGCCAGCAGCTTAGCGCTAAATCAGCCCCAGCATTTT

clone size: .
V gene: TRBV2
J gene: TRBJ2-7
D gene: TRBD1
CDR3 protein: CASSATGDSYEQYF
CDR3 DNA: TGTGCCAGCAGCGCTACAGGGGACTCCTACGAGCAGTACTTC

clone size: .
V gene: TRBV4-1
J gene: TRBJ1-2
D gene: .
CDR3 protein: CASSHANRVYFNYGYTF
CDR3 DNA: TGCGCCAGCAGCCACGCCAACAGGGTTTACTTCAACTATGGCTACACCTTC

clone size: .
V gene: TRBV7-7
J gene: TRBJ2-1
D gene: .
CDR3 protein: CASSPGLGIPNNEQFF
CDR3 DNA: TGTGCTAGCAGCCCGGGGTTGGGAATACCTAACAATGAGCAGTTCTTC

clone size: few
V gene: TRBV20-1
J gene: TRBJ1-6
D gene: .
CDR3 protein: CSATRAPALHF
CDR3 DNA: TGCAGTGCTACTAGAGCCCCGGCTCTCCACTTT

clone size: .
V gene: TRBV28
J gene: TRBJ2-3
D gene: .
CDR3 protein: CASRGFGLSTDTQYF
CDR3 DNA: TGTGCCAGCCGAGGTTTTGGACTTAGCACAGATACGCAGTATTTT

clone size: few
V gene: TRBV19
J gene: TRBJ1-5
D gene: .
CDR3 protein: CASSDEYSNQPQHF
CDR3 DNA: TGTGCCAGTTCCGACGAATATAGCAATCAGCCCCAGCATTTT

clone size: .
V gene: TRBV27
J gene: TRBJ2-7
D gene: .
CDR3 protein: CASSSLGLAYEQYF
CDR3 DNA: TGTGCCAGCAGTTCCCTCGGATTGGCCTACGAGCAGTACTTC

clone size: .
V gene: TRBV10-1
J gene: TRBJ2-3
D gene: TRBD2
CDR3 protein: CASSESSSGATDTQYF
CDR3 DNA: TGCGCCAGCAGTGAGTCGTCTAGCGGGGCCACAGATACGCAGTATTTT

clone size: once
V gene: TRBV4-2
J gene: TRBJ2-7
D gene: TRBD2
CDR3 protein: CASSQAVAGESGEPEQYF
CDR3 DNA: TGTGCCAGCAGCCAAGCGGTAGCGGGGGAATCTGGGGAACCCGAGCAGTACTTC

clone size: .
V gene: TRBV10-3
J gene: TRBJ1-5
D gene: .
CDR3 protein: CAISAGANQPQHF
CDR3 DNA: TGTGCCATCAGTGCTGGAGCCAATCAGCCCCAGCATTTT

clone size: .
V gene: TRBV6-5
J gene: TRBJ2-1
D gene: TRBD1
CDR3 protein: CASSWTGPYNEQFF
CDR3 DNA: TGTGCCAGCAGCTGGACAGGACCTTACAATGAGCAGTTCTTC

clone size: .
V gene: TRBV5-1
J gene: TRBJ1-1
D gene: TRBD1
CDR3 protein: CASAPGGGRGNTEAFF
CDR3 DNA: TGCGCCAGCGCGCCAGGGGGCGGGAGGGGGAACACTGAAGCTTTCTTT

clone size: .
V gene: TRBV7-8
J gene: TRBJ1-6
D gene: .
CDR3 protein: CASSPAGANSPLHF
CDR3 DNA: TGTGCCAGCAGCCCAGCGGGGGCGAATTCACCCCTCCACTTT

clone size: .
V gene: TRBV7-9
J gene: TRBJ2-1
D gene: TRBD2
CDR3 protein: CASSTLAGPYNEQFF
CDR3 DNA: TGTGCCAGCAGCACACTAGCGGGGCCCTACAATGAGCAGTTCTTC

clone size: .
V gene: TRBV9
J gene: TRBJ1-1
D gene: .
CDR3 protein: CASSVGSTQPNTEAFF
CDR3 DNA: TGTGCCAGCAGCGTAGGGTCAACCCAACCTAACACTGAAGCTTTCTTT

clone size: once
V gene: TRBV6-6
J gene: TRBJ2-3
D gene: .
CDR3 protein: CASSPLRTDTQYF
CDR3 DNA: TGTGCCAGCAGTCCCCTGCGCACAGATACGCAGTATTTT

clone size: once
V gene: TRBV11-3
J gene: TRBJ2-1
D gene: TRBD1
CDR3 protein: CASSFGTAPYNEQFF
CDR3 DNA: TGTGCCAGCAGCTTCGGGACAGCTCCCTACAATGAGCAGTTCTTC

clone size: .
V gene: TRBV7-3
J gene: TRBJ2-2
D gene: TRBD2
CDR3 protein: CASSPGLAGANTGELFF
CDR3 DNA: TGTGCCAGCAGCCCCGGACTAGCGGGAGCTAACACCGGGGAGCTGTTTTTT

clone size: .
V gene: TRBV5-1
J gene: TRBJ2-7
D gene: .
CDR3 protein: CASSFDPNEQYF
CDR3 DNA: TGCGCCAGCAGCTTTGACCCCAACGAGCAGTACTTC

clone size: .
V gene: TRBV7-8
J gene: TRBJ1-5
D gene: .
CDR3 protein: CASTKSRRLADSNQPQHF
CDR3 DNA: TGTGCCAGCACCAAGTCGAGACGGCTAGCCGATAGCAATCAGCCCCAGCATTTT

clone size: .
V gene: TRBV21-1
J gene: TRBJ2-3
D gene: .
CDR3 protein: CASSKGTSGLYF
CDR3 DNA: TGTGCCAGCAGCAAAGGGACTAGCGGCCTGTATTTT

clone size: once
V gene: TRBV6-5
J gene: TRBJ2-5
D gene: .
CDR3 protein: CASSYSIAGETQYF
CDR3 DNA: TGTGCCAGCAGTTACTCTATAGCAGGAGAGACCCAGTACTTC

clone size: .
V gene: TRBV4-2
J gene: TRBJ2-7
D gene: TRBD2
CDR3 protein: CASSPIIQNSGDDRKQYF
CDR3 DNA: TGTGCCAGCAGCCCTATAATCCAGAACAGCGGGGACGACCGCAAGCAGTACTTC

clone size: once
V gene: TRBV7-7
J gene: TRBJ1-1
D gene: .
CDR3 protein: CASSLTIPRRTASGRGGTEAFF
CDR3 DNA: TGTGCTAGCAGCTTAACTATTCCCCGACGGACAGCGTCAGGTCGAGGGGGGACTGAAGCTTTCTTT

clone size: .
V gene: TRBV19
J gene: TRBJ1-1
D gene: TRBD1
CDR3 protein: CASSIGPPAGGNTEAFF
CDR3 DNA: TGTGCCAGTAGTATAGGGCCCCCGGCAGGGGGGAACACTGAAGCTTTCTTT

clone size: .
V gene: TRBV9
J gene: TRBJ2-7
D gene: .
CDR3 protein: CASSVTGFPYEQYF
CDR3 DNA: TGTGCCAGCAGCGTAACGGGGTTTCCCTACGAGCAGTACTTC

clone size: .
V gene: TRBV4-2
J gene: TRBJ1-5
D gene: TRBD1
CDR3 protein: CASSQGPDRGLREPQHF
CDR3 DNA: TGTGCCAGCAGCCAAGGCCCGGACAGGGGGCTGAGGGAGCCCCAGCATTTT

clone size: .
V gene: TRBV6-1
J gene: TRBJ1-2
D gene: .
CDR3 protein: CASRRALYYGYTF
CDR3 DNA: TGTGCCAGCAGGAGGGCTCTATACTATGGCTACACCTTC

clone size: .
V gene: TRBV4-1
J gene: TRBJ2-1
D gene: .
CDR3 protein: CASSQDRAGAMGEQFF
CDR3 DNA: TGCGCCAGCAGCCAAGATCGGGCAGGCGCAATGGGTGAGCAGTTCTTC

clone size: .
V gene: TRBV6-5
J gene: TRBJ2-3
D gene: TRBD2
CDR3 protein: CAAGGEYF
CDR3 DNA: TGTGCCGCGGGGGGAGAGTATTTT

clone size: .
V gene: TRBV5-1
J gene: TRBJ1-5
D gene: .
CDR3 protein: CASSVTGNQPQHF
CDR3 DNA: TGCGCCAGCAGCGTAACAGGAAACCAGCCCCAGCATTTT

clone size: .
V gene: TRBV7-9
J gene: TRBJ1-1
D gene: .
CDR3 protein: CASSLVGGLNTEAFF
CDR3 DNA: TGTGCCAGCAGCTTAGTTGGGGGCCTGAACACTGAAGCTTTCTTT

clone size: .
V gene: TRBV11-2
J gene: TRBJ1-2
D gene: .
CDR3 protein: CASSPLARGLTYGYTF
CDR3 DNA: TGTGCCAGCAGCCCCCTGGCCAGGGGACTAACCTATGGCTACACCTTC

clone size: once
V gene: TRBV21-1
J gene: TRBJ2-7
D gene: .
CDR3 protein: CATLPGGQGKVYAYEQYF
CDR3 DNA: TGTGCCACACTGCCCGGGGGACAGGGGAAGGTGTACGCCTACGAGCAGTACTTC

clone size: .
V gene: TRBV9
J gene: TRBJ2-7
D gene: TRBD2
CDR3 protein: CASSPRPSGAPYEQYF
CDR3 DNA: TGTGCCAGCAGCCCCCGACCTAGCGGGGCTCCCTACGAGCAGTACTTC

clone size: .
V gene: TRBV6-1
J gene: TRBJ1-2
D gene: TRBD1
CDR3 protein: CASRKDRTSYYGYTF
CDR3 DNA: TGTGCCAGCAGGAAGGACAGGACCTCTTACTATGGCTACACCTTC

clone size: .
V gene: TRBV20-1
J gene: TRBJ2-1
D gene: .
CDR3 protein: CSARLGDEQFF
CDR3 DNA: TGCAGTGCTAGACTCGGTGATGAGCAGTTCTTC

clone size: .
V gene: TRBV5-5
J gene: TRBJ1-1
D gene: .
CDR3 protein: CASSSRVLNTEAFF
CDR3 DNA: TGTGCCAGCAGCTCCAGGGTTCTGAACACTGAAGCTTTCTTT

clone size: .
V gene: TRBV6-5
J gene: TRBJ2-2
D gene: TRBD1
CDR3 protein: CASSSQGATGELFF
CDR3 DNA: TGTGCCAGCAGTTCACAGGGGGCCACCGGGGAGCTGTTTTTT

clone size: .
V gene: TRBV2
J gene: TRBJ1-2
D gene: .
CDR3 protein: CASSFSSRTVGGYTF
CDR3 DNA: TGTGCCAGCAGTTTTTCTTCTCGGACGGTGGGTGGCTACACCTTC

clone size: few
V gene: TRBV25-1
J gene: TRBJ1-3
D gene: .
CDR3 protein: CASSEFDRLSGNTIYF
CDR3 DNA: TGTGCCAGCAGTGAATTTGACAGGCTCTCTGGAAACACCATATATTTT

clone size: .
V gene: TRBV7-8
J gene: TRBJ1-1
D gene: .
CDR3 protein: CASSSLELSGNTEAFF
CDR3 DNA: TGTGCCAGCAGTTCGTTAGAGTTGTCAGGGAACACTGAAGCTTTCTTT

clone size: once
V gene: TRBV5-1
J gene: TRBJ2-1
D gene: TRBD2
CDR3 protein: CASSSVPSGGSYNEQFF
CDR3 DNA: TGCGCCAGCAGCTCGGTTCCTAGCGGGGGGTCCTACAATGAGCAGTTCTTC

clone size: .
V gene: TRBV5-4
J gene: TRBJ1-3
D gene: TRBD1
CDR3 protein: CASSFDRAGNTIYF
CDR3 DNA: TGTGCCAGCAGCTTTGACAGGGCTGGAAACACCATATATTTT

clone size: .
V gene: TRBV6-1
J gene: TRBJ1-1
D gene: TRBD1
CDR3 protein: CASSERRDRGLLDTEAFF
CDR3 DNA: TGTGCCAGCAGTGAGAGACGGGACAGGGGGCTGCTTGACACTGAAGCTTTCTTT

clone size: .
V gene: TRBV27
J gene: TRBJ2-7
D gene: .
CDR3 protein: CASMGYASYEQYF
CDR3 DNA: TGTGCCAGCATGGGATATGCCTCCTACGAGCAGTACTTC

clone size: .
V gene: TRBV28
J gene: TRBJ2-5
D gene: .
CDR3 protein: CASSLSREGLSQYF
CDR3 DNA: TGTGCCAGCAGTTTATCGCGGGAAGGACTGTCCCAGTACTTC